This T cell receptor beta chain was sequenced during a study of HIV-infected patients and healthy controls. Study results and limitations: CMV-associated CDR3s mostly grew nonsignificantly during therapy, while HIV-associated CDR3s declined significantly. Compared with untreated HIV+ repertoires, healthy controls showed roughly threefold more distinct CDR3s and higher Shannon diversity. Significantly higher mean Gini indices appeared in HIV-infected repertoires, possibly reflecting oligoclonality.

All unsorted peripheral T cells were captured because whole blood was used without fractionation. This clonotype is labeled as medium-sized. What it binds is unknown. cDNA was made from approximately 0.55 ug RNA using alpha and beta constant primers. Each of the alpha and beta chains got its own library through chain-specific third strand synthesis with indices. TCRdb independently ran MiXCR on the 5' RACE reads; one entry per CDR3 protein. Of over 9,000 distinct CDR3 sequences in the sample, 6.5% to 9.5% are singletons; the top ten hold roughly 32%. The sequence was obtained from an adult with HIV infection. The donor label of this sample is uncertain. The specimen was blood, collected before antiretroviral therapy.

CDR3 coding DNA: TGTGCCAGCAGTTTAGGGGCAAGTAGCACAGATACGCAGTATTTT. Translated: CASSLGASSTDTQYF. The chain couples TRBV27 to TRBJ2-3; D might be TRBD1 (5 bases). V lost 2 bases to trimming and J lost 0 bases, with 9 bases between them. Per the germline V gene, CDR1 is MNHEY and CDR2 is SMNVEV (reference sequence). The CDR3 loop spans 15 amino acids.